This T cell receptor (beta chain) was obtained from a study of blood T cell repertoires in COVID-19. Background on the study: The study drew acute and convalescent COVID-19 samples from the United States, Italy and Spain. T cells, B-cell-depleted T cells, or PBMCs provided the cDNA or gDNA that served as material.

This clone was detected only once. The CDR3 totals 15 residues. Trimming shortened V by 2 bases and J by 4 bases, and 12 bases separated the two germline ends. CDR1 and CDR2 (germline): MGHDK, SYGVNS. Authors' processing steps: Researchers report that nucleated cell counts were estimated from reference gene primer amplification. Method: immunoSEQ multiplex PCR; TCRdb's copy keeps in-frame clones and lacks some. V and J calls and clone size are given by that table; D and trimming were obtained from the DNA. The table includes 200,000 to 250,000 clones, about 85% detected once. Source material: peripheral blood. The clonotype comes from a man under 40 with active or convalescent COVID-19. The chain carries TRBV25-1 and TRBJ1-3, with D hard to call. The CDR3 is CASSERGIRGNTIYF. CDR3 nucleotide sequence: TGTGCCAGCAGTGAAAGAGGGATTAGGGGAAACACCATATATTTT.